This T cell receptor beta chain emerged from a study of regulatory T cells in long-lasting Graves disease. CDR1 is PRHDT, CDR2 FYEKMQ, per germline (reference sequence). The CDR3 sequence is 15 residues long. V was clipped by 10 bases and J by 4 bases; unmatched bases: 8. Turning to this clonotype: Its antigen is unknown.

Whole-study findings and limits: Persistent Graves' patients possessed reduced TCR diversity relative to recently diagnosed ones. It was possible that the small sample size reduced accuracy.

The time point: newly diagnosed GD, antithyroid drugs for less than 3 months. Following extraction of RNA from PBMCs, that RNA was used to make the TCR library. Arm-PCR of CDR3 regions and iRepertoire HTBI primers were used to build TCR beta libraries. TCRdb reprocessed the multiplex PCR reads via MiXCR and lists one record per CDR3 protein. The data show approximately 400,000 distinct CDR3 sequences, about 15% seen once. These data also featured in a second study, about T cells in Graves' hyperthyroidism and ophthalmopathy. As that study records: Researchers ran a first-round RT-PCR on the TCR CDR3 using the HTBI primer set.

The receptor comes from a woman aged 30 to 39 with Graves disease. Sequenced material: peripheral blood mononuclear cells (PBMCs), taken at new diagnosis, from a patient treated with antithyroid drugs. V is TRBV13 and J is TRBJ2-2; 11 bases match TRBD2. The CDR3 protein is CATTKGTSGTGELFF. The CDR3 DNA follows: TGTGCCACAACGAAGGGGACTAGCGGCACCGGGGAGCTGTTTTTT. Combining the CDR3 with reference TRBV13 and TRBJ2-2 gives the whole variable domain AAGVIQSPRHLIKEKRETATLKCYPIPRHDTVYWYQQGPGQDPQFLISFYEKMQSDKGSIPDRFSAQQFSDYHSELNMSSLELGDSALYFCATTKGTSGTGELFFGEGSRLTVL.